The clone carrying this T cell receptor beta chain was found once. Sequencing was performed with immunoSEQ multiplex PCR; in TCRdb, only in-frame clones are kept and a portion is missing. This table has roughly 440,000 clones, 88% appearing once. Germline CDR1 reads SEHNR; CDR2 reads FQNEAQ (reference sequence). With V trimmed by 1 base and J by 6 bases, 6 bases remained unmatched. The CDR3 length is 15 residues. The data derive from a study of blood T cell repertoires in COVID-19. The genes are TRBV7-9 and TRBJ1-2, with 9 nucleotides matching TRBD1. The sequenced sample was peripheral blood. The TCR sequence derives from a woman aged 45-60 years with COVID-19, enrolled during active disease. The DNA for the CDR3 is TGTGCCAGCAGCTTAGTGGGACAGGGTTGGGATGGCTACACCTTC. It specifies CASSLVGQGWDGYTF.